This T cell receptor (beta chain) comes out of a study of beta chain features in type 1 diabetes. Reverse transcribing all isolated RNA meant expressed TCRB transcripts were sequenced. Clones were sequenced by immunoSEQ multiplex PCR, and TCRdb holds only the in-frame ones, with some missing. The repertoire consists of about 900,000 clones, with about a sixth occurring once and the leading ten covering 0.02% to 0.025%. CDR3 length equals 15 residues. The germline V gene has CDR1 MNHEY and CDR2 SMNVEV (reference sequence). V was clipped by 3 bases and J by 7 bases, with 16 bases between them. Study-wide findings and caveats: The study left unresolved whether HLA type influences TCRB rearrangement.

This clone has a handful of counts. Its antigen remains unknown. Sequenced: naive CD4+ T cells from blood. The source is a woman aged 18 to 35 in good health. The chain carries TRBV27 and TRBJ1-5; possibly TRBD1 for D (5 bases). The CDR3 reads CASSFNMGEGQPQHF. In DNA form, the CDR3 reads TGTGCCAGCAGTTTTAATATGGGGGAAGGACAGCCCCAGCATTTT.